This T cell receptor (beta chain) was identified during a study of blood T cell repertoires in COVID-19. At the level of the study: Acute and convalescent COVID-19 specimens originated in the United States, Italy and Spain. PBMCs, B-cell-depleted T cells, or T cells were the source of the cDNA or gDNA that made up the material.

Authors' methods: Amplified reference gene primers provided the basis for estimating nucleated cell counts. The repertoire was sequenced with immunoSEQ multiplex PCR; TCRdb's copy has only in-frame clones and lacks some. The V and J calls and clone size are taken from that table; D and trimming were inferred from the DNA. Here the sample spans 55,000 to 65,000 clones, roughly 82% being singletons. After removal of 7 bases from V and 1 base from J, the junction contained 7 bases not matched to a gene. Germline-derived CDR1 and CDR2 are LNHDA and SQIVND (reference sequence). There are 15 residues in the CDR3.

The chain has TRBV19 and TRBJ1-5; 7 bases align to TRBD1. Sequenced material: peripheral blood. The TCR originated in a woman aged 55-70 years with acute or convalescent COVID-19. In DNA form, the CDR3 reads TGTGCCAGTAAGGAACAGGGGCGAAGCAATCAGCCCCAGCATTTT. Protein: CASKEQGRSNQPQHF.